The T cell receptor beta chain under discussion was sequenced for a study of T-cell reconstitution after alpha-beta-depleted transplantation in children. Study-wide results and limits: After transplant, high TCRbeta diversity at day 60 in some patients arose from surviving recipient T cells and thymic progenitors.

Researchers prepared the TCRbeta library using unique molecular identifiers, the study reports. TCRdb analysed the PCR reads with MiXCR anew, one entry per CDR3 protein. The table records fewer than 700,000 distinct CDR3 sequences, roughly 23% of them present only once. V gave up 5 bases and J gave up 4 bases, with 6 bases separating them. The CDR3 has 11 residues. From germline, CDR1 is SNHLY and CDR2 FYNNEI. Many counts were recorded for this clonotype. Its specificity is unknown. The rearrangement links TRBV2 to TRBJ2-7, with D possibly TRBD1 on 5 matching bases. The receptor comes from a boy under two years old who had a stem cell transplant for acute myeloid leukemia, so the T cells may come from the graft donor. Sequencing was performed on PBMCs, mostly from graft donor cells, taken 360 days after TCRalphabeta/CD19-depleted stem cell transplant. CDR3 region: CASSRQYEQYV. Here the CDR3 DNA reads TGTGCCAGCAGTAGACAGTACGAGCAGTACGTC.